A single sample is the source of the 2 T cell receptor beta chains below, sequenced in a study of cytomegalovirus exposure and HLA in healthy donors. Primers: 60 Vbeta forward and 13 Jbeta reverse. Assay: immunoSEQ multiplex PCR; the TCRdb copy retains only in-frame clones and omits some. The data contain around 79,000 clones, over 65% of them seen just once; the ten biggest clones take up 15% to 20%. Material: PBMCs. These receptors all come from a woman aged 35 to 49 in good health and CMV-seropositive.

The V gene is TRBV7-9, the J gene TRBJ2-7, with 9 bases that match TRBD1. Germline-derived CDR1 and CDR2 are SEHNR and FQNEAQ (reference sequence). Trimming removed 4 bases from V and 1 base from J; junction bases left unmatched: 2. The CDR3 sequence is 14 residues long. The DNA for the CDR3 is TGTGCCAGCAGCTCGGACAGGGGATCCTACGAGCAGTACTTC. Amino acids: CASSSDRGSYEQYF.

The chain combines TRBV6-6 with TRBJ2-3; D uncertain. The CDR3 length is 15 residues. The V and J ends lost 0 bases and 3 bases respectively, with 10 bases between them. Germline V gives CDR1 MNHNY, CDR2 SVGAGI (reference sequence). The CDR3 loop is CASSYSRLATDTQYF. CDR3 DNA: TGTGCCAGCAGTTACTCGCGACTTGCAACAGATACGCAGTATTTT.